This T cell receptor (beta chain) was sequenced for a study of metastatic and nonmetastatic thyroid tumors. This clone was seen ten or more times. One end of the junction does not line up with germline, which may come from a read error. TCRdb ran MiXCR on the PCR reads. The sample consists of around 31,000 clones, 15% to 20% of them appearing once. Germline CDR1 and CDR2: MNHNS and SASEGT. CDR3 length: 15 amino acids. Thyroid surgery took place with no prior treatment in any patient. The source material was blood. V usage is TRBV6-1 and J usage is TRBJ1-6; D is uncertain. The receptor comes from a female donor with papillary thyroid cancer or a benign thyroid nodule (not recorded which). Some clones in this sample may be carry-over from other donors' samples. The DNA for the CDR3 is TGTACCAGCAGTCTTGGAAGCTCCTATAATTCACCCCTCCACTTT. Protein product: CTSSLGSSYNSPLHF.